This T cell receptor beta chain emerged from a study of PD-1 blockade in mismatch repair-deficient tumors. On the study more broadly: Enrolled about 2013-2017, patients had progressing, pretreated mismatch repair-deficient cancers of about a dozen types. The study, taken as a whole, reports: Tumor-resident clones, often undetectable pretreatment in blood, expanded then contracted after pembrolizumab.

The CDR3 runs 15 residues. The V and J ends lost 0 bases and 0 bases respectively, with 7 bases between them. The germline gives CDR1 SGHDT, CDR2 YYEEEE. This table comes from immunoSEQ multiplex PCR, and its TCRdb copy is limited to in-frame clones, with some not included. The sample consists of roughly 120,000 clones, roughly 86% of them appearing once. This clone was found a few times. Its antigen remains unidentified. Other DNA sequences in the same sample also yield this CDR3. This sequence joins TRBV5-6 and TRBJ1-5; D is ambiguous. The starting material was peripheral blood, obtained approximately 70 weeks after starting pembrolizumab. This clonotype originated in an adult with mismatch repair-deficient cancer. The CDR3 loop is CASSLGGGSNQPQHF. The CDR3 DNA sequence: TGTGCCAGCAGCTTGGGGGGAGGTAGCAATCAGCCCCAGCATTTT.